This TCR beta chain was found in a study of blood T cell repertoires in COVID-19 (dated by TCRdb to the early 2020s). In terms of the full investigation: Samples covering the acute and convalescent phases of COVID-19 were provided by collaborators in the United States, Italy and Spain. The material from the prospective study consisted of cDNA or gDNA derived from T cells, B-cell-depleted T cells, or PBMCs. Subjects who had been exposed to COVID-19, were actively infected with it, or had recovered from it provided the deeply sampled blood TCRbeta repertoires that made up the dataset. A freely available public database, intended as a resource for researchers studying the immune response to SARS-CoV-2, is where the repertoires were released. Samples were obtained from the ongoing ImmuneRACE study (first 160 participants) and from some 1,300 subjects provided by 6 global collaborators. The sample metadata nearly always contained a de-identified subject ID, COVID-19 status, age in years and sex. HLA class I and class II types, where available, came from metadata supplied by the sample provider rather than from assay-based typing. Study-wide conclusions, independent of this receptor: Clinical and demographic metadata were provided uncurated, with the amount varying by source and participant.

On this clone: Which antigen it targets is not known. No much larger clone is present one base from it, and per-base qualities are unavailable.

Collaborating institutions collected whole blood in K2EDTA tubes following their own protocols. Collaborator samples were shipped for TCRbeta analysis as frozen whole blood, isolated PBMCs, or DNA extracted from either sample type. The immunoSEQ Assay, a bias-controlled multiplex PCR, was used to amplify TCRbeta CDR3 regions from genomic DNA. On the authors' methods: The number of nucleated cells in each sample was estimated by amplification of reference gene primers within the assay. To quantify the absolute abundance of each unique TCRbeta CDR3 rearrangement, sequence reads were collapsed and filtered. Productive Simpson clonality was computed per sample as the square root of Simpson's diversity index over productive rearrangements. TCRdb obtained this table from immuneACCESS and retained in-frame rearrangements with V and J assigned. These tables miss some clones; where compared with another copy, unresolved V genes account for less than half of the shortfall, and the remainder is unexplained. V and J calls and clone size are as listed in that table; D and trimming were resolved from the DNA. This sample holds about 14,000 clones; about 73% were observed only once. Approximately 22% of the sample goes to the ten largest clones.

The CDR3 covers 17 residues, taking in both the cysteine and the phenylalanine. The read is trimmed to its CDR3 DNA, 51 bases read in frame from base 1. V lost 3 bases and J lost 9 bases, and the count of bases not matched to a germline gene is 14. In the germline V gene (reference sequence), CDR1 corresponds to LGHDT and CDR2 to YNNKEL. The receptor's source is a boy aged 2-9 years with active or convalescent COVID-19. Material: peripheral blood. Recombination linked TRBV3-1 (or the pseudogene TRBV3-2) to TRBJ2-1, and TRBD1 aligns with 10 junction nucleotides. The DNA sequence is TGTGCCAGCAGCCACCACCCAATGGGACAGGGGCTCCCTGAGCAGTTCTTC. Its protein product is CASSHHPMGQGLPEQFF.